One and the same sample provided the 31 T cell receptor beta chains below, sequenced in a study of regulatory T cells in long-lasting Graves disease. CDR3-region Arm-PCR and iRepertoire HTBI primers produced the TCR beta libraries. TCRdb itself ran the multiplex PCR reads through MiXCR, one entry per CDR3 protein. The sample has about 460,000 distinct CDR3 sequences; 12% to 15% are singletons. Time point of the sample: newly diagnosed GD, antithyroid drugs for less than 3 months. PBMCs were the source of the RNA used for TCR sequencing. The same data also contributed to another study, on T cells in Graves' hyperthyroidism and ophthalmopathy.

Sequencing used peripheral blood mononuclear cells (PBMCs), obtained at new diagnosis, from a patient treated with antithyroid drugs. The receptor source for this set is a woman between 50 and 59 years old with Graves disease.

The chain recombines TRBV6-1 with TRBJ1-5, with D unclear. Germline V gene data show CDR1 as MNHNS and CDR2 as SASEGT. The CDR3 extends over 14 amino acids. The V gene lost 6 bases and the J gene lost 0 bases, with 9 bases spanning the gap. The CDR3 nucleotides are TGTGCCAGCAGCCCACACGGTAGCAATCAGCCCCAGCATTTT. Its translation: CASSPHGSNQPQHF.

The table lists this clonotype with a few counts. CDR3 nucleotide sequence: TGCGCCAGCAGTGACGGGACCACAGATACGCAGTATTTT. Protein sequence: CASSDGTTDTQYF. The chain couples TRBV10-1 to TRBJ2-3, with D possibly called TRBD1 or TRBD2 (5 bases each). The V end lost 3 bases, the J end lost 2 bases, and 6 bases lay between the germline ends. The CDR3 has 13 amino acids. Germline V gives CDR1 WNHNN, CDR2 SYGVQD (reference sequence).

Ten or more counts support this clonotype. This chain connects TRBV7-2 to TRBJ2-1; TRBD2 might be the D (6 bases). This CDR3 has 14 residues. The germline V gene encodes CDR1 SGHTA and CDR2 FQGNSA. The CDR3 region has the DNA TGTGCACAGCATCCGGGACTTAGCATAAGTGAGCAGTTCTTC. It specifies CAQHPGLSISEQFF.

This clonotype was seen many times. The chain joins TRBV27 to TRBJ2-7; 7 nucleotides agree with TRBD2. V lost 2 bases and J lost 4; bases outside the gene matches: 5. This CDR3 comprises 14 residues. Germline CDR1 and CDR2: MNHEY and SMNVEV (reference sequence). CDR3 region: CASSLRGVRYEQYF. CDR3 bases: TGTGCCAGCAGTTTACGGGGGGTGAGGTACGAGCAGTACTTC.

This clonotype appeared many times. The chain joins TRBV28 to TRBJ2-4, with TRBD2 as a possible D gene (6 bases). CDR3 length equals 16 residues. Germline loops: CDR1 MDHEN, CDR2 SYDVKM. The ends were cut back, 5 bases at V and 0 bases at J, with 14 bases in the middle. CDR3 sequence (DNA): TGTGCCAGCAGTAAACGGGACTTCATAGCCAAAAACATTCAGTACTTC. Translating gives CASSKRDFIAKNIQYF.

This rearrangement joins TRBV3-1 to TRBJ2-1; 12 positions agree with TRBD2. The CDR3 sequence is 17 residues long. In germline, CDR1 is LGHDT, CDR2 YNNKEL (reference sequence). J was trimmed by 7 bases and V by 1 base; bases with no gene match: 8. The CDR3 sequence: CASSQGLPGLAGNEQFF. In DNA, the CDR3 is TGTGCCAGCAGCCAAGGATTACCGGGACTAGCGGGTAATGAGCAGTTCTTC.

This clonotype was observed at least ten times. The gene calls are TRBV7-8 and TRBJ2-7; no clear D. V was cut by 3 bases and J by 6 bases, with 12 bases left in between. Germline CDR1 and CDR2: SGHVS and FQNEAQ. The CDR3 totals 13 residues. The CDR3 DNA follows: TGTGCCAGCAGCTTCCAACAAACAGCCGAGCAGTACTTC. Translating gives CASSFQQTAEQYF.

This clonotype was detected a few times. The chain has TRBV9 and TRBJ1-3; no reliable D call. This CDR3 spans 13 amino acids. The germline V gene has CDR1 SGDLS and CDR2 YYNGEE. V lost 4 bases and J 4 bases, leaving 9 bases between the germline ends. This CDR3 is CASSTSDGNTIYF. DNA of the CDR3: TGTGCCAGCAGCACCTCAGACGGAAACACCATATATTTT.

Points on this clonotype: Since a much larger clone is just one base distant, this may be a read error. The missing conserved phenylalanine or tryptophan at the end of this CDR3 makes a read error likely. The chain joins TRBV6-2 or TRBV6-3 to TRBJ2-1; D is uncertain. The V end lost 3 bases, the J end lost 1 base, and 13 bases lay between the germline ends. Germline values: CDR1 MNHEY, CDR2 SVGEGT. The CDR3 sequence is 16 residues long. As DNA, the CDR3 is TGTGCCAGCAGTTATACAGACTCTCGTTCCTACAATGAGCAGTTCCTC. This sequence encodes CASSYTDSRSYNEQFL.

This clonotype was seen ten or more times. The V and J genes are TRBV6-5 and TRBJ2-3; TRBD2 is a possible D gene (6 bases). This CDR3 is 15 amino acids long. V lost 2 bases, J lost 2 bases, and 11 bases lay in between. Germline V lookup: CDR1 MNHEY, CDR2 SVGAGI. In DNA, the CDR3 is TGTGCCAGCAGTTACGGTGGAGGGAACACAGATACGCAGTATTTT. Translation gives CASSYGGGNTDTQYF.

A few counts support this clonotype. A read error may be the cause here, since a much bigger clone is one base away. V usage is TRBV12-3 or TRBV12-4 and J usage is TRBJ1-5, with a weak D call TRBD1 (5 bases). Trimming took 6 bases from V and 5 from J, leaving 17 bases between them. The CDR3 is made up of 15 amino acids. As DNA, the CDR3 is TGTGCCAGCAGGCCCACAGGATTGGGTCATCAGCCCCAGCATTTT. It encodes CASRPTGLGHQPQHF.

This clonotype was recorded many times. CDR3 sequence (DNA): TGCAGTGCTAGAGAAGGTAGCGGGAGTCTCGGGACCCAGTACTTC. Translation: CSAREGSGSLGTQYF. The chain links TRBV20-1 to TRBJ2-5, with TRBD2 matching 9 bases. The junction had 9 bases not matched to a gene; V was cut back by 0 bases and J by 7 bases. The V gene's germline CDR1 is DFQATT and CDR2 SNEGSKA (reference sequence). The CDR3 contains 15 residues.

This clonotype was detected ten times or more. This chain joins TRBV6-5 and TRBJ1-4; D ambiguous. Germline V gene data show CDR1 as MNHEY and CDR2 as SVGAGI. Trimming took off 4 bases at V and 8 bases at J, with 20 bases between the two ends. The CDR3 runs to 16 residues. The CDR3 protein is CASSSPSGASGEKLFF. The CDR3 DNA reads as TGTGCCAGCAGTTCCCCGTCGGGCGCGAGTGGCGAAAAACTGTTTTTT.

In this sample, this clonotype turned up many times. The CDR3 region is CASSLSPAEYNEQFF. Here the CDR3 DNA reads TGTGCCAGCAGTTTAAGTCCAGCGGAATACAATGAGCAGTTCTTC. This chain joins TRBV27 and TRBJ2-1; TRBD2 might be the D (5 bases). Deletions cut 2 bases from V and 4 bases from J, with 12 bases between. Germline V gene lookup returns CDR1 MNHEY and CDR2 SMNVEV (reference sequence). This CDR3 comprises 15 residues.

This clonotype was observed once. CDR3 sequence (DNA): TGCGCCAGCAGCCCTCACGGAGGGGGCGTGGGAAACACTGAAGCTTTCTTT. Translation gives CASSPHGGGVGNTEAFF. V and J are TRBV4-1 and TRBJ1-1; 7 bases align to TRBD1. The J segment lost 2 bases and the V segment lost 4 bases, leaving 13 bases of the junction unmatched. CDR3 length: 17 residues. Looked up from germline, CDR1 is MGHRA and CDR2 is YSYEKL.

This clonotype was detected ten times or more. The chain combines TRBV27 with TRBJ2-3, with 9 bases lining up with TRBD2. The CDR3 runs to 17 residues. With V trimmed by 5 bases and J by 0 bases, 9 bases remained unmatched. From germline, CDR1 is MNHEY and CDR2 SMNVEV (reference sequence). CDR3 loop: CASSIRGTSLSTDTQYF. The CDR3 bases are TGTGCCAGCAGTATCCGGGGGACTAGCCTTAGCACAGATACGCAGTATTTT.

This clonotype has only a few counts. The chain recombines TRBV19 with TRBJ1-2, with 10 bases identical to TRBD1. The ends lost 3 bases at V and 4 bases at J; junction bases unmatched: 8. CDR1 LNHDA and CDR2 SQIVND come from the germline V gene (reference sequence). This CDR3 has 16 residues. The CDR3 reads CASSMLPGQGFYGYTF. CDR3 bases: TGTGCCAGTAGTATGCTTCCGGGACAGGGGTTCTATGGCTACACCTTC.

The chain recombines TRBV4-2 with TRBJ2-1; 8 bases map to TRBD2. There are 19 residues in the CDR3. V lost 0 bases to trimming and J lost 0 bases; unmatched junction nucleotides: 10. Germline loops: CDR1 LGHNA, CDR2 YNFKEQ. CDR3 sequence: CASSQEGRAGGVSYNEQFF. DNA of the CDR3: TGTGCCAGCAGCCAAGAGGGGAGGGCGGGAGGCGTCTCCTACAATGAGCAGTTCTTC.

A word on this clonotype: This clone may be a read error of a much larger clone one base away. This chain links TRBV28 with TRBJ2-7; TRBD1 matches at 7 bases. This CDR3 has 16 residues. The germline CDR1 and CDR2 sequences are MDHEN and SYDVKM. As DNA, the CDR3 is TGTGCCAGCAGTACACAGGGGCAAGGGCCCTCCTACGGGCAGTACTTC. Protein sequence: CASSTQGQGPSYGQYF.

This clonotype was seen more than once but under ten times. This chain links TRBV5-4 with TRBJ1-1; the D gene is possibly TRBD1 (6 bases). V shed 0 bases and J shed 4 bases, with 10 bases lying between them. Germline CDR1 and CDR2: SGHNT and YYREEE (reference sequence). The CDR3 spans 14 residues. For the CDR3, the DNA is TGTGCCAGCAGCTTGGAGGGGGATTCCACTGAAGCTTTCTTT. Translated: CASSLEGDSTEAFF.

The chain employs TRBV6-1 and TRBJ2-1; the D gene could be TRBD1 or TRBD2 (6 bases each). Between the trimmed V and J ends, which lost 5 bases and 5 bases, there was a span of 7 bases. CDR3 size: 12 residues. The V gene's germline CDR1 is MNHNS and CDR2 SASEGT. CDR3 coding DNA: TGTGCCAGCAGTCGGGGGCACAATGAGCAGTTCTTC. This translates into CASSRGHNEQFF.

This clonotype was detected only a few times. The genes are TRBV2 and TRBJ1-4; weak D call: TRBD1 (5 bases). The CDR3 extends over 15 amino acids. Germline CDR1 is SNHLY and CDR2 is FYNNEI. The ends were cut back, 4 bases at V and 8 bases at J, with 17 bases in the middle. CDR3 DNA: TGTGCCAGCAGTGCAGGTACAGGAGCACCAGAAAAACTGTTTTTT. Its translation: CASSAGTGAPEKLFF.

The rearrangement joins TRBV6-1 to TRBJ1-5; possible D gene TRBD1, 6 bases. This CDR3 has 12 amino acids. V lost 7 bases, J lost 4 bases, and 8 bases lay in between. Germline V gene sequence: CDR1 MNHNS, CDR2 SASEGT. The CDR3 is CASKDRNQPQHF. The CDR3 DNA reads TGTGCCAGCAAAGACAGGAATCAGCCCCAGCATTTT.

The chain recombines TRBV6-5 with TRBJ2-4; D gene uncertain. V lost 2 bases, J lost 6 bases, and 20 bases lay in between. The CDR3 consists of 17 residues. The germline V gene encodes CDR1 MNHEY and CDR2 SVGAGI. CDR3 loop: CASSYLPGPESGNIQYF. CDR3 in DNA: TGTGCCAGCAGTTACCTACCTGGACCTGAGTCAGGAAACATTCAGTACTTC.

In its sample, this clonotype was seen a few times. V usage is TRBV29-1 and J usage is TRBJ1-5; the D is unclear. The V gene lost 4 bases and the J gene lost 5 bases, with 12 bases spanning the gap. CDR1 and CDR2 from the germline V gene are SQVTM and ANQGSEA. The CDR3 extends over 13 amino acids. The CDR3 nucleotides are TGCAGCGTTGTAACCAGATTTGATCAGCCCCAGCATTTT. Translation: CSVVTRFDQPQHF.

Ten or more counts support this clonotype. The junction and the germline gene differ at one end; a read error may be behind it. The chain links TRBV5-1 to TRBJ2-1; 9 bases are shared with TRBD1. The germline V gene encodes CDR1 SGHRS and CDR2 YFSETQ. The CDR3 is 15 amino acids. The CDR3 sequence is CASSLGTGSYNEQFF. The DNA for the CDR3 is TGTGCCAGCAGTTTGGGGACAGGGTCCTACAATGAGCAGTTCTTC.

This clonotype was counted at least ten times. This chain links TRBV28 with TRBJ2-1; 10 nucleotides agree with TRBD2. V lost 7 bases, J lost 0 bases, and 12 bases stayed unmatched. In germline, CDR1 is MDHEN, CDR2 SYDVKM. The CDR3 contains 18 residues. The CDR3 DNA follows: TGTGCCAGCACACCGGGACTAGCGAAGGGGAGCTCCTACAATGAGCAGTTCTTC. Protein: CASTPGLAKGSSYNEQFF.

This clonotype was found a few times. The CDR3 region is CASSLMGQPEETQYF. CDR3 coding DNA: TGTGCCAGCAGCTTAATGGGACAGCCCGAGGAGACCCAGTACTTC. The chain recombines TRBV7-9 with TRBJ2-5; 7 bases align to TRBD1. V lost 2 bases and J lost 5; bases outside the gene matches: 8. This CDR3 has 15 residues. Germline CDR1 reads SEHNR; CDR2 reads FQNEAQ (reference sequence).

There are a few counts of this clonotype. The CDR3 here is CASSHRLAGIAPRPDTQYF. Here the CDR3 DNA reads TGCGCCAGCAGCCACCGACTAGCGGGAATTGCGCCTCGCCCAGATACGCAGTATTTT. The gene calls are TRBV4-1 and TRBJ2-3, with 11 bases lining up with TRBD2. This CDR3 contains 19 residues. V shed 3 bases, J shed 4 bases, and the junction held 15 bases outside the gene matches. Germline V gene lookup returns CDR1 MGHRA and CDR2 YSYEKL.

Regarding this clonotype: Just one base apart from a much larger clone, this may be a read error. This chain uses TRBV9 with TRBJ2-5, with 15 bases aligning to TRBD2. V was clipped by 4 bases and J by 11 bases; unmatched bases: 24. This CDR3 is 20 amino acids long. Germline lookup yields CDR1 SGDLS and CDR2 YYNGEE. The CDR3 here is CASSPWTVSGTSGRTNEQYF. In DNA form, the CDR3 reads TGTGCCAGCAGCCCATGGACAGTAAGCGGGACTAGCGGGAGGACCAATGAGCAGTACTTC. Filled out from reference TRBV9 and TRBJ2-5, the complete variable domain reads DSGVTQTPKHLITATGQRVTLRCSPRSGDLSVYWYQQSLDQGLQFLIQYYNGEERAKGNILERFSAQQFPDLHSELNLSSLELGDSALYFCASSPWTVSGTSGRTNEQYFGPGTRLLVL.

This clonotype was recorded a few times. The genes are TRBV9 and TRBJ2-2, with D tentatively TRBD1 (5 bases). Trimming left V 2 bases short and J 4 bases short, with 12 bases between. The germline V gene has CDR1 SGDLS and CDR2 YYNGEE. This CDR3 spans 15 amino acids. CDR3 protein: CASSVGPFITGELFF. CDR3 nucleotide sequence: TGTGCCAGCAGCGTGGGGCCGTTTATCACCGGGGAGCTGTTTTTT.